The 5 T cell receptor beta chains in this list originate from one sample, sequenced in a study of blood T cell repertoires in COVID-19. Measured with immunoSEQ multiplex PCR; TCRdb has only the in-frame clones, and not every one. This table holds roughly 250,000 clones, 70% to 90% found once. The sequencing input was peripheral blood. All receptors derive from a woman aged 60-75 years with active or convalescent COVID-19.

This chain uses TRBV4-1 with TRBJ1-5; perhaps TRBD1 as D (5 bases). Germline V lookup: CDR1 MGHRA, CDR2 YSYEKL. Trimming cost V 4 bases and J 6 bases, with 16 bases left between them. CDR3 length: 15 residues. CDR3 sequence: CASSRTTGLSQPQHF. CDR3 nucleotide sequence: TGCGCCAGCAGCCGCACTACAGGTTTGAGTCAGCCCCAGCATTTT.

J is TRBJ2-7 and V is TRBV4-1, with 8 nucleotides matching TRBD2. CDR1 MGHRA and CDR2 YSYEKL come from the germline V gene. This CDR3 is built from 14 residues. V lost 6 bases, J lost 0 bases, and 4 bases stayed unmatched. CDR3 protein: CASRLSGTSYEQYF. The CDR3 DNA reads as TGCGCCAGCAGGCTTAGCGGGACCTCCTACGAGCAGTACTTC.

V gene TRBV7-9 combines with J gene TRBJ2-7, with D uncertain. Germline loops: CDR1 SEHNR, CDR2 FQNEAQ (reference sequence). V lost 5 bases and J lost 0, with 11 bases in between. CDR3 length: 14 amino acids. The chain's CDR3 is CASSKNLSSYEQYF. The CDR3 DNA reads TGTGCCAGCAGCAAAAACCTCAGCTCCTACGAGCAGTACTTC. The variable domain in full, with the rest retrieved from reference TRBV7-9 and TRBJ2-7, is DTGVSQNPRHKITKRGQNVTFRCDPISEHNRLYWYRQTLGQGPEFLTYFQNEAQLEKSRLLSDRFSAERPKGSFSTLEIQRTEQGDSAMYLCASSKNLSSYEQYFGPGTRLTVT.

The chain carries TRBV30 and TRBJ2-1; D is perhaps TRBD2 (5 bases). Trimming removed 0 bases at V and 2 bases at J, with 14 bases between. CDR3 length: 16 residues. From germline, CDR1 is GTSNPN and CDR2 SVGIG (reference sequence). CDR3 nucleotide sequence: TGTGCCTGGAGTGTACTCTGGCAGACTACCTACAATGAGCAGTTCTTC. Amino acids: CAWSVLWQTTYNEQFF.

The gene calls are TRBV4-1 and TRBJ2-1; 8 nucleotides agree with TRBD2. The trim removed 1 base at V and 0 bases at J, leaving 20 bases unmatched. The CDR3 is 22 amino acids. Germline V gene lookup returns CDR1 MGHRA and CDR2 YSYEKL. In DNA, the CDR3 is TGCGCCAGCAGCCAAGTCGGAACTAGCGGCCTAGGGTCACCAAGCTCCTACAATGAGCAGTTCTTC. Translating it yields CASSQVGTSGLGSPSSYNEQFF.